This TCR beta chain was found in a study of post-analysis software for immune sequencing data. Included in the TCR beta cDNA libraries were unique molecular identifiers. TCRdb re-called the PCR reads through MiXCR, storing one row per CDR3 protein. The sample yields about 770,000 distinct CDR3 sequences, just over 45% seen once. This CDR3 region has 17 residues. CDR1 and CDR2 from the germline V gene are SGHRS and YFSETQ. The junction had 7 bases not matched to a gene; V was cut back by 4 bases and J by 0 bases. On this clonotype: Its antigen is not identified.

Overall study findings and caveats: The study found significantly lower normalized Chao1 diversity in multiple sclerosis patients than in controls. In patients, TRBV5-6, TRBV5-1 and TRBV20-1 belonged to roughly 5 TRBV segments found more frequently than in controls.

The clonotype was recovered from a girl aged 10-17 years with multiple sclerosis. The sequencing input was blood. The rearrangement links TRBV5-1 to TRBJ2-6; 7 bases fit TRBD2. CDR3 region: CASSLASGLSGANVLTF. CDR3 in DNA: TGCGCCAGCAGCCTGGCTAGCGGACTCTCTGGGGCCAACGTCCTGACTTTC. The full variable domain, its missing parts supplied by reference TRBV5-1 and TRBJ2-6, is KAGVTQTPRYLIKTRGQQVTLSCSPISGHRSVSWYQQTPGQGLQFLFEYFSETQRNKGNFPGRFSGRQFSNSRSEMNVSTLELGDSALYLCASSLASGLSGANVLTFGAGSRLTVL.